These T cell receptor beta chains were read from a single sample in a study of blood T cells in healthy people across ages. One entry per CDR3 protein, called by TCRdb with MiXCR from the 5' RACE reads. This sample has fewer than 1,000,000 distinct CDR3 sequences, with around 45% found just once. Specimen: blood. Receptors were obtained from a man in his fifties or sixties in good health. The CDR3 runs from the conserved cysteine through the conserved F or W. D genes are given only for firm matches. Rows may omit the clone size; those that give it use once, few, many or a size class.

v_gene	j_gene	abundance	d_gene	CDR3aa	CDR3nt
TRBV20-1	TRBJ2-7	-	TRBD2	CSARGTSGGGFNEQYF	TGCAGTGCTAGAGGGACTAGCGGGGGGGGTTTCAATGAGCAGTACTTC
TRBV4-1	TRBJ2-6	few	-	CASSPTGAQGANVLTF	TGCGCCAGCAGCCCGACGGGGGCGCAGGGGGCCAACGTCCTGACTTTC
TRBV18	TRBJ1-4	-	TRBD1	CASSPTGGDAEKLFF	TGTGCCAGCTCACCAACAGGGGGCGATGCGGAAAAACTGTTTTTT
TRBV20-1	TRBJ2-3	-	-	CSARDERTQYF	TGCAGTGCTAGAGATGAGCGTACGCAGTATTTT
TRBV28	TRBJ2-7	few	-	CASSSRHQDLYEQYF	TGTGCCAGCAGTTCTCGTCACCAGGATCTCTACGAGCAGTACTTC
TRBV5-1	TRBJ2-5	few	TRBD2	CASSGTSGEGNEQYF	TGCGCCAGCAGCGGGACTAGCGGGGAGGGAAATGAGCAGTACTTC
TRBV6-5	TRBJ2-7	-	TRBD2	CASRGVTSDEQYF	TGTGCCAGCAGGGGCGTGACTAGCGACGAGCAGTACTTC
TRBV2	TRBJ2-1	-	-	CASRRLGGFDNEQFF	TGTGCCAGCAGGAGACTAGGGGGGTTTGACAATGAGCAGTTCTTC
TRBV7-8	TRBJ2-1	few	TRBD2	CASRTTTGLAREQFF	TGTGCCAGCAGGACGACGACAGGACTAGCGCGCGAGCAGTTCTTC
TRBV13	TRBJ2-1	few	TRBD2	CASSLLRLAGHNEQFF	TGTGCCAGCAGCCTCCTCCGACTAGCGGGCCACAATGAGCAGTTCTTC
TRBV5-4	TRBJ2-5	-	TRBD2	CASSLVLAGGYQETQYF	TGTGCCAGCAGCTTGGTTCTAGCGGGGGGGTACCAAGAGACCCAGTACTTC
TRBV6-5	TRBJ2-1	-	-	CASRTSLASNEQFF	TGTGCCAGCAGGACTTCTCTAGCTTCCAATGAGCAGTTCTTC
TRBV12-3/TRBV12-4	TRBJ2-1	-	TRBD1	CASSLKGAGNKEQFF	TGTGCCAGCAGTTTGAAGGGGGCAGGAAACAAGGAGCAGTTCTTC
TRBV20-1	TRBJ2-3	few	-	CSARSHRAGDTQYF	TGCAGTGCTAGAAGCCACAGGGCTGGGGATACGCAGTATTTT
TRBV6-1	TRBJ2-5	-	TRBD1	CASSEEVTGIKETQYF	TGTGCCAGCAGTGAAGAGGTGACAGGGATTAAAGAGACCCAGTACTTC
TRBV27	TRBJ2-1	few	-	CASSYSGDIQFF	TGTGCCAGCAGTTACTCGGGCGATATTCAGTTCTTC
TRBV6-2/TRBV6-3	TRBJ2-5	-	-	CASSYSRGLETQYF	TGTGCCAGCAGTTACTCGAGGGGATTGGAGACCCAGTACTTC
TRBV4-3	TRBJ2-7	few	-	CASSQEGTIPGMREQYF	TGCGCCAGCAGCCAAGAGGGCACTATCCCCGGAATGAGAGAGCAGTACTTC
TRBV6-2/TRBV6-3	TRBJ1-5	once	TRBD1	CASSPLSALRTGRYRGGDQPQHF	TGTGCCAGCAGCCCCCTCTCCGCGCTCCGGACAGGGAGATATAGGGGAGGGGATCAGCCCCAGCATTTT
TRBV14	TRBJ1-2	-	-	CASSHGGPTGYTF	TGTGCCAGCAGCCACGGGGGACCTACTGGCTACACCTTC
TRBV20-1	TRBJ1-5	-	-	CSAREYSNQPQHF	TGCAGTGCTAGGGAATATAGCAATCAGCCCCAGCATTTT
TRBV9	TRBJ1-3	-	TRBD1	CASSVGAGGAAGNTIYF	TGTGCCAGCAGCGTAGGGGCAGGGGGCGCCGCTGGAAACACCATATATTTT
TRBV7-2	TRBJ1-4	-	-	CASSLAGPSEKLFF	TGTGCCAGCAGCTTAGCGGGACCTAGTGAAAAACTGTTTTTT
TRBV14	TRBJ2-7	-	-	CASSQDGTTYEQYF	TGTGCCAGCAGCCAAGATGGCACCACCTACGAGCAGTACTTC
TRBV2	TRBJ2-7	-	-	CASSEADEQYF	TGTGCCAGCAGTGAAGCCGACGAGCAGTACTTC
TRBV2	TRBJ1-2	few	-	CASSDRGLVDYTF	TGTGCCAGCAGTGATCGGGGGCTTGTCGACTACACCTTC
TRBV18	TRBJ2-3	-	TRBD1	CASSSGQSDRTQYF	TGTGCCAGCTCATCGGGACAGTCCGATCGAACGCAGTATTTT
TRBV3-1	TRBJ2-7	-	-	CASSQYHEQYF	TGTGCCAGCAGCCAATACCACGAGCAGTACTTC
TRBV5-6	TRBJ2-7	-	TRBD1	CASSLGFGTGPYEQYF	TGTGCCAGCAGCTTGGGGTTTGGGACAGGGCCCTACGAGCAGTACTTC
TRBV30	TRBJ2-2	few	-	CAWSPTGGWNTGELFF	TGTGCCTGGAGCCCCACCGGGGGCTGGAACACCGGGGAGCTGTTTTTT
TRBV6-6	TRBJ2-5	-	TRBD2	CASSSTSGARETQYF	TGTGCCAGCAGTTCGACTAGCGGGGCGAGGGAGACCCAGTACTTC
TRBV6-1	TRBJ1-2	-	TRBD1	CASSEWIVQGADYGYTF	TGTGCCAGCAGTGAATGGATCGTACAGGGGGCAGACTATGGCTACACCTTC
TRBV6-6	TRBJ1-6	-	-	CASSSGAVNSPLHF	TGTGCCAGCAGTTCAGGGGCAGTAAATTCACCCCTCCACTTT
TRBV30	TRBJ1-1	-	-	CAWSAWSSDTEAFF	TGTGCCTGGAGCGCATGGAGTTCGGACACTGAAGCTTTCTTT
TRBV12-3/TRBV12-4	TRBJ1-5	few	-	CASSHHLRNQPQHF	TGTGCCAGCAGTCACCACTTGCGCAATCAGCCCCAGCATTTT
TRBV2	TRBJ2-7	-	-	CASRGLEYEQYF	TGTGCCAGCAGGGGATTGGAGTACGAGCAGTACTTC
TRBV27	TRBJ2-7	-	TRBD1	CASRPGTVSYEQYF	TGTGCCAGCAGACCCGGGACAGTCTCCTACGAGCAGTACTTC
TRBV6-6	TRBJ2-5	-	-	CASAPGEGETQYF	TGCGCCAGTGCCCCAGGGGAAGGGGAGACCCAGTACTTC
TRBV3-1	TRBJ1-2	few	-	CASSQGSARDYGYTF	TGTGCCAGCAGCCAAGGGTCTGCCAGGGATTATGGCTACACCTTC
TRBV20-1	TRBJ1-4	-	TRBD1	CSARGRPRGQANEKLFF	TGCAGTGCTAGGGGTCGGCCGCGGGGACAGGCTAATGAAAAACTGTTTTTT
TRBV7-2	TRBJ2-7	few	-	CASSVAGIGEQYF	TGTGCCAGCAGCGTAGCAGGGATTGGCGAGCAGTACTTC